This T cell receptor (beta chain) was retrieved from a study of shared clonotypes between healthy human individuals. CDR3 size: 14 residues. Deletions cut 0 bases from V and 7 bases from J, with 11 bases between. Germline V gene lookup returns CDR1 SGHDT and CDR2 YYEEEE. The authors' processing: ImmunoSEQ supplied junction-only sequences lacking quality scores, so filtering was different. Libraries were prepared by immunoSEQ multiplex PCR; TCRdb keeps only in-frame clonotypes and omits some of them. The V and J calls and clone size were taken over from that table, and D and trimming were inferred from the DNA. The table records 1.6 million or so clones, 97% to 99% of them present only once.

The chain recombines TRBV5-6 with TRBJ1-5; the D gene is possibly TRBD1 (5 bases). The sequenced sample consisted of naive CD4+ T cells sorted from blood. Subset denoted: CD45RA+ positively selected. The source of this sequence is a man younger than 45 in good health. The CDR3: CASSLGKGEQPQHF. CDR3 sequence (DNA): TGTGCCAGCAGCTTGGGTAAAGGGGAGCAGCCCCAGCATTTT.